The 25 T cell receptor beta chains presented below share a single source sample, sequenced in a study of blood T cells in healthy people across ages. Then a second PCR, running roughly 7 to 11 cycles, was carried out with a sample-barcoded 5' primer and a J-beta primer mix. TCRdb recomputed calls from the 5' RACE reads with MiXCR, one row per CDR3 protein. The table lists 650,000 to 700,000 distinct CDR3 sequences, about 34% of them singletons. Input material: blood. All receptors come from a woman older than 75 in good health.

This clonotype has a count of ten or more. V and J are TRBV5-1 and TRBJ2-3; 14 nucleotides match TRBD2. After removal of 0 bases from V and 8 bases from J, the junction contained 8 bases not matched to a gene. Germline V gene sequence: CDR1 SGHRS, CDR2 YFSETQ. This CDR3 spans 17 amino acids. CDR3 bases: TGCGCCAGCAGCTTGGATGGACTAGCGGGGGGACAGGGTACGCAGTATTTT. Protein sequence: CASSLDGLAGGQGTQYF.

As for this clonotype: This could be a read error, since a much larger clone is one nucleotide away. This is likely a read error, given that the CDR3 carries no conserved phenylalanine or tryptophan at its end. This chain connects TRBV12-3 or TRBV12-4 to TRBJ2-3, with 7 bases fitting TRBD2. V lost 5 bases and J lost 5; bases outside the gene matches: 1. The CDR3 is made up of 12 amino acids. The CDR3 spells CASSGLGDTQYS. Here the CDR3 DNA reads TGTGCCAGCAGTGGACTAGGAGATACGCAGTATTCT.

This clonotype was counted once. The chain recombines TRBV13 with TRBJ2-5; D gene ambiguous. The J call is uncertain, as TRBJ2-7 better fits the DNA end. The CDR3 is 14 residues long. CDR1 is PRHDT, CDR2 FYEKMQ, per germline (reference sequence). The CDR3 here is CASSRAHLNDEQYF. CDR3 nucleotide sequence: TGTGCCAGCAGCCGGGCCCACTTGAACGACGAGCAGTACTTC.

This clonotype came up many times. The CDR3 coding sequence is TGTGCCAGCAGTCAAGACAGGGGGCGCGGGGAGACCCAGTACTTC. The encoded protein is CASSQDRGRGETQYF. This chain links TRBV28 with TRBJ2-5, with 10 bases aligning to TRBD1. J lost 5 bases, V lost 5 bases, and 8 bases had no gene match. CDR3 length equals 15 residues. Germline CDR1 reads MDHEN; CDR2 reads SYDVKM.

This clonotype was recorded many times. CDR3 residues: CASSRILAGALNEQFF. In nucleotides, the CDR3 is TGTGCCAGCAGCCGAATACTAGCGGGGGCACTCAATGAGCAGTTCTTC. This chain uses TRBV4-2 with TRBJ2-1, with TRBD2 identical over 11 bases. The CDR3 contains 16 residues. The J segment lost 6 bases and the V segment lost 4 bases, leaving 8 bases of the junction unmatched. CDR1 is LGHNA and CDR2 is YNFKEQ in the germline V gene.

This clonotype came up many times. V usage is TRBV29-1 and J usage is TRBJ2-1; D perhaps matches TRBD1 (5 bases). Looked up from germline, CDR1 is SQVTM and CDR2 is ANQGSEA. Trimming pared 3 bases from V and 5 bases from J, leaving 11 bases between. The CDR3 length is 13 residues. The CDR3 here is CSVDRQGNNEQFF. As DNA, the CDR3 is TGCAGCGTTGATAGGCAGGGCAACAATGAGCAGTTCTTC.

The chain uses TRBV5-4 and TRBJ2-1, with 10 bases aligning to TRBD1. The ends lost 4 bases at V and 12 bases at J; junction bases unmatched: 13. Germline V gene sequence: CDR1 SGHNT, CDR2 YYREEE (reference sequence). CDR3 size: 15 residues. The CDR3 coding sequence is TGTGCCAGCAGCCGGCGGACAGGGGGATGCGATGTGCAGTTCTTC. Encoded protein: CASSRRTGGCDVQFF.

This clonotype has a count of ten or more. The chain couples TRBV5-1 to TRBJ2-3; tentatively, D is TRBD2 (6 bases). The CDR3 sequence is 14 residues long. Germline V gene lookup returns CDR1 SGHRS and CDR2 YFSETQ. Trimming took 1 base from V and 6 from J, leaving 12 bases between them. The CDR3 region is CASSLSSAVDTQYF. As DNA, the CDR3 is TGCGCCAGCAGCTTGTCTAGCGCGGTTGATACGCAGTATTTT.

This clonotype was found many times. This rearrangement joins TRBV9 to TRBJ2-1; 8 bases are a match to TRBD1. The CDR3 length is 14 residues. V dropped 6 bases and J dropped 5; count of bases not matched to a gene: 7. The germline gives CDR1 SGDLS, CDR2 YYNGEE. CDR3 sequence reads: CASTNRGAHNEQFF. DNA of the CDR3: TGTGCCAGCACAAACAGGGGGGCCCACAATGAGCAGTTCTTC.

This clonotype appeared many times. The rearrangement uses TRBV20-1 and TRBJ2-5; TRBD2 aligns across 8 bases. V dropped 3 bases and J dropped 5; count of bases not matched to a gene: 5. CDR1 DFQATT and CDR2 SNEGSKA come from the germline V gene (reference sequence). This CDR3 comprises 13 residues. CDR3 region: CSARLSGGETQYF. CDR3 coding DNA: TGCAGTGCTAGGCTAAGCGGGGGCGAGACCCAGTACTTC.

This clonotype has only a few counts. This chain joins TRBV6-5 and TRBJ2-3, with 8 bases that match TRBD2. The CDR3 contains 14 residues. In germline, CDR1 is MNHEY, CDR2 SVGAGI. The J segment lost 2 bases and the V segment lost 7 bases, leaving 5 bases of the junction unmatched. CDR3 residues: CASTPLADTDTQYF. In nucleotides, the CDR3 is TGTGCCAGCACTCCACTAGCGGACACAGATACGCAGTATTTT.

On this clonotype itself: A much larger clonotype is one base distant, so this may be a read error. The V gene is TRBV7-2, the J gene TRBJ1-6; a weak D match, TRBD1 (6 bases). Germline CDR1 is SGHTA and CDR2 is FQGNSA. CDR3 length: 12 residues. The CDR3 region is CASNLGGSPLHF. The CDR3 region has the DNA TGTGCCAGCAACTTAGGGGGATCACCCCTCCACTTT. The full variable domain, rest sourced from reference TRBV7-2 and TRBJ1-6, is GAGVSQSPSNKVTEKGKDVELRCDPISGHTALYWYRQSLGQGLEFLIYFQGNSAPDKSGLPSDRFSAERTGGSVSTLTIQRTQQEDSAVYLCASNLGGSPLHFGNGTRLTVT.

Regarding this clonotype: A much more abundant neighbour one base away suggests this may be a read error. V and J are TRBV7-2 and TRBJ1-2; possibly TRBD1 for D (5 bases). Looked up from germline, CDR1 is SGHTA and CDR2 is FQGNSA. Trimming left V 8 bases short and J 7 bases short, with 14 bases between. The CDR3 has 12 amino acids. The CDR3 nucleotides are TGTGCCAGCGGCTGGGCAGGGCGTGGCTACACCTTC. It is translated as CASGWAGRGYTF.

This clonotype appeared many times. A read error may account for a junction end that differs from germline. The chain carries TRBV6-2 or TRBV6-3 and TRBJ1-5, with D perhaps matching TRBD1 (6 bases). The CDR3 spans 13 residues. Germline V gives CDR1 MNHEY, CDR2 SVGEGT. CDR3 coding DNA: TGTGCCAGCAGTGACTCGGTTGGGACACCCCAGCATTTT. Its protein product is CASSDSVGTPQHF.

This clonotype was observed many times. The rearrangement links TRBV5-1 to TRBJ2-3; no clear D gene. Trimming removed 3 bases at V and 1 base at J, with 9 bases between. The CDR3 has 14 residues. CDR1 SGHRS and CDR2 YFSETQ come from the germline V gene. CDR3 sequence reads: CASSSGSGTDTQYF. CDR3 bases: TGCGCCAGCAGCTCGGGCTCCGGCACAGATACGCAGTATTTT.

This clonotype appeared many times. The chain links TRBV6-1 to TRBJ2-5; tentatively, D is TRBD1 or TRBD2 (5 bases each). V was shortened by 11 bases and J by 2 bases, with 18 bases between the two germline ends. This CDR3 is built from 14 residues. Germline values: CDR1 MNHNS, CDR2 SASEGT. CDR3 in DNA: TGTGCCTGCCACCGTGGGGGAAAGCAAGAGACCCAGTACTTC. Translated: CACHRGGKQETQYF.

The gene calls are TRBV10-1 and TRBJ2-7; TRBD2 agrees at 13 bases. With 6 bases clipped from V and 3 bases from J, the junction kept 11 bases outside the gene matches. Germline V CDR1 and CDR2: WNHNN, SYGVQD (reference sequence). The CDR3 is 17 amino acids. CDR3 sequence (DNA): TGCGCCAGCAGGCCAGGACTAGCGGGGGCCCCCAACTACGAGCAGTACTTC. Translating gives CASRPGLAGAPNYEQYF.

The chain carries TRBV6-6 and TRBJ2-7; no clear D. Trimming shortened V by 9 bases and J by 5 bases, and 11 bases separated the two germline ends. Germline loops: CDR1 MNHNY, CDR2 SVGAGI (reference sequence). CDR3 length equals 11 residues. The CDR3 DNA follows: TGTGCCAGTGGCCTGTGGGACGAGCAGTACTTC. It specifies CASGLWDEQYF.

The rearrangement joins TRBV20-1 to TRBJ2-1; D gene unclear. The end of the DNA fits TRBJ2-7 better, so the J call may be wrong. Per germline, CDR1 DFQATT and CDR2 SNEGSKA (reference sequence). The CDR3 extends over 12 amino acids. In DNA form, the CDR3 reads TGCAGTGCTTACGCTCCTTACAATGAGCAGTACTTC. Residues: CSAYAPYNEQYF.

In this sample, this clonotype turned up once. The V gene is TRBV7-3, the J gene TRBJ2-1, with 8 bases identical to TRBD2. This CDR3 is 17 amino acids long. CDR1 SGHTA and CDR2 FQGTGA come from the germline V gene. V lost 1 base to trimming and J lost 7 bases; unmatched junction nucleotides: 12. The CDR3 reads CASSLKPSSGGKNEQFF. In DNA, the CDR3 is TGTGCCAGCAGCTTAAAGCCCAGCTCGGGGGGGAAGAATGAGCAGTTCTTC.

The chain carries TRBV19 and TRBJ1-2, with D possibly matching TRBD1 (5 bases). This CDR3 is built from 12 residues. With 9 bases removed from V and 7 bases from J, the gap between germline ends came to 15 bases. Germline CDR1 and CDR2: LNHDA and SQIVND (reference sequence). The CDR3 bases are TGTGCCAGCGGGATCTTCGGGGGTGGCTACACCTTC. Amino acid sequence: CASGIFGGGYTF. The full variable domain, completed using reference TRBV19 and TRBJ1-2, is DGGITQSPKYLFRKEGQNVTLSCEQNLNHDAMYWYRQDPGQGLRLIYYSQIVNDFQKGDIAEGYSVSREKKESFPLTVTSAQKNPTAFYLCASGIFGGGYTFGSGTRLTVV.

A few counts support this clonotype. V and J are TRBV24-1 and TRBJ2-1, with D unclear. Germline CDR1 and CDR2: KGHDR and SFDVKD. Trimming took off 3 bases at V and 0 bases at J, with 17 bases between the two ends. The CDR3 is 18 amino acids. The CDR3 DNA is TGTGCCACCAGTGATCCGAGACGGGCCCAGAGCTCCTACAATGAGCAGTTCTTC. Protein: CATSDPRRAQSSYNEQFF.

This chain connects TRBV2 to TRBJ2-1, with a weak D call TRBD2 (7 bases). Germline CDR1 reads SNHLY; CDR2 reads FYNNEI. The CDR3 has 15 residues. Trimming left V 2 bases short and J 6 bases short, with 14 bases between. CDR3 in amino acids: CASSERAGAVNEQFF. DNA for the CDR3: TGTGCCAGCAGTGAACGTGCGGGGGCGGTCAATGAGCAGTTCTTC.

This clonotype was seen only a few times. Possible read error: a much larger clone is one base away. This chain uses TRBV11-1 with TRBJ2-3; 9 bases align to TRBD1. The germline V gene has CDR1 SGHAT and CDR2 FQDESV (reference sequence). V trimming: 6 bases; J trimming: 9 bases; junction bases outside the gene matches: 10. CDR3 length equals 14 residues. The CDR3 loop reads CASSCWDRADTQYF. DNA of the CDR3: TGTGCCAGCAGTTGTTGGGACAGGGCGGACACGCAGTATTTT.

The V and J genes are TRBV29-1 and TRBJ2-1; D is possibly TRBD2 (7 bases). Germline V lookup: CDR1 SQVTM, CDR2 ANQGSEA. This CDR3 region has 14 residues. Trimming cost V 3 bases and J 4 bases, with 13 bases left between them. The CDR3 spells CSVDSGGQYNEQFF. The CDR3 nucleotides read TGCAGCGTTGATTCGGGGGGCCAGTACAATGAGCAGTTCTTC.